This T cell receptor beta chain comes out of a study of blood T cells in healthy people across ages. Findings of the study overall: PBMCs went unsorted, and a conclusive naive versus antigen-experienced comparison was therefore prevented. The authors considered diversity estimates from one million T cells to be underestimates.

The V end was cut by 5 bases, the J end by 0 bases, with 13 bases between. Germline V gene data show CDR1 as DFQATT and CDR2 as SNEGSKA (reference sequence). The CDR3 is made up of 15 amino acids. This clonotype was detected only a few times. Its specificity is not known. Then a second PCR, running about 6 to 12 cycles, was carried out with a sample-barcoded 5' primer and a J-beta primer mix. TCRdb itself ran the 5' RACE reads through MiXCR, one entry per CDR3 protein. The sample lists 1,100,000 or so distinct CDR3 sequences, under 45% occurring once. Sequenced input: blood. The receptor was derived from a woman in her sixties in good health. The V call is TRBV20-1, the J call TRBJ1-4; a weak D match, TRBD1 (5 bases). The CDR3 region has the DNA TGCAGTGCTCCAATGGGGGGGGCAACTAATGAAAAACTGTTTTTT. Its protein product is CSAPMGGATNEKLFF.